Presented here are 2 T cell receptor beta chains from one specimen sequenced in a study of Ad26.COV2.S vaccination and SARS-CoV-2 variants. The treatment denotes: roughly 19 received Ad26.COV2.S at low or high dose, single or two shots; several received placebo; per-sample allocation not given. The investigators took samples on day 63 after the first vaccine or placebo injection. Measured with immunoSEQ multiplex PCR; TCRdb has only the in-frame clones, and not every one. The data hold about 350,000 clones, with about 87% observed a single time. The sample was peripheral blood, taken in a trial of Ad26.COV2.S vaccine versus placebo. These receptors all come from a person aged 18-65 years who received the Ad26.COV2.S COVID-19 vaccine or a placebo.

The V gene is TRBV5-4, the J gene TRBJ1-4, with D uncertain. Per the germline V gene, CDR1 is SGHNT and CDR2 is YYREEE (reference sequence). The CDR3 length is 13 residues. V lost 4 bases and J lost 8, with 12 bases in between. The CDR3 here is CASSPEAAEKLFF. DNA for the CDR3: TGTGCCAGCAGCCCCGAGGCGGCCGAAAAACTGTTTTTT. Filled out from reference TRBV5-4 and TRBJ1-4, the complete variable domain reads ETGVTQSPTHLIKTRGQQVTLRCSSQSGHNTVSWYQQALGQGPQFIFQYYREEENGRGNFPPRFSGLQFPNYSSELNVNALELDDSALYLCASSPEAAEKLFFGSGTQLSVL.

This sequence joins TRBV27 and TRBJ2-7, with 8 bases lining up with TRBD1. Germline V gene data show CDR1 as MNHEY and CDR2 as SMNVEV (reference sequence). CDR3 length equals 17 residues. Trimming cost V 4 bases and J 3 bases; bases outside gene matches: 14. The CDR3 loop is CASSSPTRTGTYYEQYF. The CDR3 coding sequence is TGTGCCAGCAGTTCTCCCACCAGGACAGGGACCTACTACGAGCAGTACTTC.